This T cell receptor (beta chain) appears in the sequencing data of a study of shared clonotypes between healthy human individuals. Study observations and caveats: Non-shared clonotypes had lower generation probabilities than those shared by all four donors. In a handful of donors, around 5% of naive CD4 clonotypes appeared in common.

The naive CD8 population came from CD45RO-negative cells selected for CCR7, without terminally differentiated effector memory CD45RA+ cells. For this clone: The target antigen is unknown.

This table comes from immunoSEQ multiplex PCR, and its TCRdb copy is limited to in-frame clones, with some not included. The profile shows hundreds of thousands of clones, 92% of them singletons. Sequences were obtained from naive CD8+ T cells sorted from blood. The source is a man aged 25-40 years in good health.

CDR3 bases: TGTGCCAGCAGCCCGGAACAGGGTCTGGCCTACAATGAGCAGTTCTTC. This gives the protein CASSPEQGLAYNEQFF. This chain uses TRBV7-9 with TRBJ2-1; D might be TRBD1 (6 bases). This CDR3 comprises 16 residues. CDR1 and CDR2 (germline): SEHNR, FQNEAQ (reference sequence). The V end lost 5 bases, the J end lost 2 bases, and 16 bases lay between the germline ends.